The clone carrying this T cell receptor beta chain was picked up a small number of times. The antigen is unknown. The data belong to a study of blood T cells in healthy people across ages. Study findings and constraints: Both naive CD4+ cell counts and diversity were greater in long-lived donors than in aged donors. It was not possible, with unsorted PBMCs, to conclusively compare naive and antigen-experienced cells.

Alongside a J-beta primer mix, a sample-barcoded 5' primer served in a second PCR lasting about 6 to 12 cycles. From the 5' RACE reads, TCRdb called clonotypes with MiXCR, one entry per CDR3 protein. This sample carries some 550,000 distinct CDR3 sequences, 40% to 55% of them seen once, and the ten largest clones take about 26%. The length of the CDR3 is 13 residues. This chain uses TRBV21-1 with TRBJ2-7; the table calls TRBD1, which could not be checked here. TRBV21-1 has pseudogene status. What was sequenced was blood. The source of this sequence is an elderly man in good health. The CDR3 DNA follows: TGTGCCAGAAACCCGACAGTCTCCTACGAGCAGTACTTC. Translation gives CARNPTVSYEQYF.